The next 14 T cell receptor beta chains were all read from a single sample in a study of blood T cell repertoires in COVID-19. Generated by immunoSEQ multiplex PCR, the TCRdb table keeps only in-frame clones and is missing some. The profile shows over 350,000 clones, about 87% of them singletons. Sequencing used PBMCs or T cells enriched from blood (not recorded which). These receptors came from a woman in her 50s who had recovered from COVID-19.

CDR3 protein: CASSQRTSGGSGNEQYF. The DNA for the CDR3 is TGTGCCAGCAGCCAAAGGACTAGCGGGGGGTCAGGGAACGAGCAGTACTTC. The rearrangement links TRBV3-1 (or the pseudogene TRBV3-2) to TRBJ2-7; 14 bases match TRBD2. Unmatched junction bases numbered 8, after V lost 2 bases and J lost 5 bases. The CDR3 consists of 17 residues. Germline V gene lookup returns CDR1 LGHDT and CDR2 YNNKEL (reference sequence).

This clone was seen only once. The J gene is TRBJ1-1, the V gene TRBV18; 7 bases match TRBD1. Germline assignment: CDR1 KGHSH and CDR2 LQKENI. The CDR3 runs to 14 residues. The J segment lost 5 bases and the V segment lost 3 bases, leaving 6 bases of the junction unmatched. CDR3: CASSPTGVKTEAFF. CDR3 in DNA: TGTGCCAGCTCACCCACAGGGGTCAAAACTGAAGCTTTCTTT.

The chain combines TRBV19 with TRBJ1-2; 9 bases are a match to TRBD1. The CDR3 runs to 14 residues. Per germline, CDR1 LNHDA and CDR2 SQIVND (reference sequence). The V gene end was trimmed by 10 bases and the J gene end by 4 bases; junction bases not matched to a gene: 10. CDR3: CATVAGTGFYGYTF. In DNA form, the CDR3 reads TGTGCCACCGTGGCCGGGACAGGGTTCTATGGCTACACCTTC.

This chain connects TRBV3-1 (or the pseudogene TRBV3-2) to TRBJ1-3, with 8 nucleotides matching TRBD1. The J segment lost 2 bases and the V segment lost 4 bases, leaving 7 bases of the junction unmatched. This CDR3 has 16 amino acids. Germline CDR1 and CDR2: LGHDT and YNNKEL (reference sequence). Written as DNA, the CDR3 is TGTGCCAGCAGCCCCTCTTCAGGGGGCACTGGAAACACCATATATTTT. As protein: CASSPSSGGTGNTIYF.

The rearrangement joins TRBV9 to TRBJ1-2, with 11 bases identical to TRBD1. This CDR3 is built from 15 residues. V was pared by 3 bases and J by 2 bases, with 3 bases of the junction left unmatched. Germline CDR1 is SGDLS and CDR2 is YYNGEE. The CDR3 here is CASSAGQGANYGYTF. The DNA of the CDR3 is TGTGCCAGCAGCGCAGGACAGGGGGCGAACTATGGCTACACCTTC. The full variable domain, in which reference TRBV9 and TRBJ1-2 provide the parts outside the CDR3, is DSGVTQTPKHLITATGQRVTLRCSPRSGDLSVYWYQQSLDQGLQFLIQYYNGEERAKGNILERFSAQQFPDLHSELNLSSLELGDSALYFCASSAGQGANYGYTFGSGTRLTVV.

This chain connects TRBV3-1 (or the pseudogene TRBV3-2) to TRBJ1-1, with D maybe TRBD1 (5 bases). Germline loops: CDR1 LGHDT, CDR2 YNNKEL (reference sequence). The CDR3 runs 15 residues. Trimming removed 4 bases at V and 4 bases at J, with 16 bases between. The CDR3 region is CASSLPREGITEAFF. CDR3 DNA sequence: TGTGCCAGCAGCCTCCCTCGGGAGGGGATCACTGAAGCTTTCTTT.

DNA for the CDR3: TGTGCCAGTAGTATGCTCAGGGGGGTGTACAATGAGCAGTTCTTC. Amino acids: CASSMLRGVYNEQFF. This chain links TRBV19 with TRBJ2-1, with TRBD1 as a possible D gene (7 bases). From germline, CDR1 is LNHDA and CDR2 SQIVND (reference sequence). The CDR3 runs 15 residues. The germline V and J ends were trimmed by 3 bases and 4 bases, with 13 bases remaining between them.

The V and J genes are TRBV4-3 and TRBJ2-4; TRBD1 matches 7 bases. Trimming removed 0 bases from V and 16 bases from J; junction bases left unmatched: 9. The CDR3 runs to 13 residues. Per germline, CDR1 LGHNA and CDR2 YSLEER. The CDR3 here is CASSQESGQVPYF. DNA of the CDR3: TGCGCCAGCAGCCAAGAATCTGGACAGGTCCCTTACTTC.

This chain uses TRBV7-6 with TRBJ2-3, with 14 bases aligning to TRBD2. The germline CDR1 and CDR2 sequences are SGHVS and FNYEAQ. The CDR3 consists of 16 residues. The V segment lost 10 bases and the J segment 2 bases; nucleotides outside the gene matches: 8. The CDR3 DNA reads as TGTGCCACCCGGGGGACTAGCGGGGGCGCCACAGATACGCAGTATTTT. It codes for CATRGTSGGATDTQYF.

The CDR3 here is CASSYLGGTEAFF. CDR3 sequence (DNA): TGTGCCAGCAGTTACCTCGGGGGCACTGAAGCTTTCTTT. The genes are TRBV27 and TRBJ1-1; D perhaps matches TRBD1 (5 bases). Trimming cost V 4 bases and J 4 bases, with 10 bases left between them. Germline CDR1 reads MNHEY; CDR2 reads SMNVEV (reference sequence). The CDR3 spans 13 residues.

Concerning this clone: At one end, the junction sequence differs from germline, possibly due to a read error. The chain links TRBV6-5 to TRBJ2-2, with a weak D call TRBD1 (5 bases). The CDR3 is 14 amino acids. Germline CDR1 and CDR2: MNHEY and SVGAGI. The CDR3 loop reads CTSSSPRAAGELFF. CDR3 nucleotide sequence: TGTACCAGCAGTTCGCCCAGGGCCGCCGGGGAGCTGTTTTTT.

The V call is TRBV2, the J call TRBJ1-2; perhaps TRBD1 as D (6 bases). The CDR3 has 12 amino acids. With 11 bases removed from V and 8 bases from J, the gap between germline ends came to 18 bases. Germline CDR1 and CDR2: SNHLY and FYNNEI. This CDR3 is CACTKQGNGYTF. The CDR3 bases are TGTGCCTGCACCAAACAGGGTAACGGCTACACCTTC.

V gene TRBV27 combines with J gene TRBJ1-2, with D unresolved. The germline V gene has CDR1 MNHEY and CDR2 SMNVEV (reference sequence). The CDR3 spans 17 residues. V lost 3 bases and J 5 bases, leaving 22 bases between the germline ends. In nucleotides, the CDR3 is TGTGCCAGCAGTTTTGGAGAGGAAGACGGGGATTTGTATGGCTACACCTTC. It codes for CASSFGEEDGDLYGYTF.

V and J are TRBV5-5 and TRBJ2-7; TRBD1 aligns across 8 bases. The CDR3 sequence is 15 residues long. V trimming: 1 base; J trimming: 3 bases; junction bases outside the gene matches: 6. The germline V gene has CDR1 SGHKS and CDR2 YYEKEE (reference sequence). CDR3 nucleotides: TGTGCCAGCAGCTTGATCGGACAGGGTATCTACGAGCAGTACTTC. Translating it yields CASSLIGQGIYEQYF. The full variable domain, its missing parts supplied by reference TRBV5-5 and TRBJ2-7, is DAGVTQSPTHLIKTRGQQVTLRCSPISGHKSVSWYQQVLGQGPQFIFQYYEKEERGRGNFPDRFSARQFPNYSSELNVNALLLGDSALYLCASSLIGQGIYEQYFGPGTRLTVT.